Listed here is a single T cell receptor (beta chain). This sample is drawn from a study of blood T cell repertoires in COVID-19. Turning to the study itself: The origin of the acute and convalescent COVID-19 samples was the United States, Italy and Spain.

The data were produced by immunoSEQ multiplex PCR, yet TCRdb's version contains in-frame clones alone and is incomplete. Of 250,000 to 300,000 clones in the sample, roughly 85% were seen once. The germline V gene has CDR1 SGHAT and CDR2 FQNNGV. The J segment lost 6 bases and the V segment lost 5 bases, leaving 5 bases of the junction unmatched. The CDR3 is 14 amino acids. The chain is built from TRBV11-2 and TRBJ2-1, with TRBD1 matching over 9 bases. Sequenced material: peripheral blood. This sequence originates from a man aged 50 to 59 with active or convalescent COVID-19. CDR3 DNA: TGTGCCAGCAGCACCGGGACAGGGTTCAATGAGCAGTTCTTC. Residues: CASSTGTGFNEQFF.